Presented here are 3 T cell receptor beta chains from one specimen sequenced in a study of shared clonotypes between healthy human individuals. Clones were read by immunoSEQ multiplex PCR, and TCRdb kept only the in-frame ones, dropping some. The data hold about 230,000 clones, with under 80% observed a single time. Sequencing input: memory CD4+ T cells sorted from blood. The subset is: CD45RA-negative fraction. The receptors here all came from a man aged 25 to 40 in good health.

The genes are TRBV6-5 and TRBJ2-2; maybe TRBD2 (5 bases). From germline, CDR1 is MNHEY and CDR2 SVGAGI. CDR3 size: 15 residues. The V end lost 7 bases, the J end lost 0 bases, and 12 bases lay between the germline ends. CDR3 protein: CASKFSGSNTGELFF. CDR3 sequence (DNA): TGTGCCAGCAAGTTCAGCGGCTCGAACACCGGGGAGCTGTTTTTT.

The chain combines TRBV10-1 with TRBJ2-3; 10 bases line up with TRBD2. V trimming: 2 bases; J trimming: 0 bases; junction bases outside the gene matches: 2. CDR1 and CDR2 from the germline V gene are WNHNN and SYGVQD (reference sequence). The CDR3 is 16 amino acids. CDR3 coding DNA: TGCGCCAGCAGTGAGGCTAGCGGGGGAAGCACAGATACGCAGTATTTT. Translated: CASSEASGGSTDTQYF.

This sequence joins TRBV18 and TRBJ2-1; 8 positions agree with TRBD1. The CDR3 runs 16 residues. CDR1 and CDR2 from the germline V gene are KGHSH and LQKENI. Trimming cost V 2 bases and J 6 bases; bases outside gene matches: 9. CDR3 protein: CASSPGGQGLSNEQFF. The CDR3 DNA follows: TGTGCCAGCTCACCAGGAGGACAGGGATTGTCCAATGAGCAGTTCTTC. The entire variable domain, with the rest obtained from reference TRBV18 and TRBJ2-1, is as follows: NAGVMQNPRHLVRRRGQEARLRCSPMKGHSHVYWYRQLPEEGLKFMVYLQKENIIDESGMPKERFSAEFPKEGPSILRIQQVVRGDSAAYFCASSPGGQGLSNEQFFGPGTRLTVL.